This record covers a single T cell receptor beta chain. Its specificity is not known. The protocol was immunoSEQ multiplex PCR, while the TCRdb copy is restricted to in-frame clones and leaves out a portion. This sample has some 93,000 clones, with 75% to 95% found just once. The data stem from a study of graft-versus-host responses after intestinal transplantation. Germline values: CDR1 SGHVS, CDR2 FQNEAQ. The CDR3 contains 15 residues. The ends were cut back, 1 base at V and 0 bases at J, with 9 bases in the middle. Study results and caveats: Where graft-donor T cell macrochimerism was present, patients had high graft-versus-host to host-versus-graft clonal ratios in allografts. Detected in recipient marrow were GvH clones, some of which were first observed in ileum or blood. Among circulating GvH clones, peak levels were associated with early post-transplant declines in HvG clones.

The receptor's source is a human donor who received an intestinal transplant. Sample: unstimulated CD8+ T cells sorted from spleen or lymph node cells, taken before intestinal transplant. This chain links TRBV7-8 with TRBJ1-2; tentatively, D is TRBD1 (5 bases). CDR3 sequence: CASSLGRTTNYGYTF. The DNA for the CDR3 is TGTGCCAGCAGCTTAGGCAGGACAACTAACTATGGCTACACCTTC.